The 20 T cell receptor beta chains below were found in one sample sequenced in a study of cytomegalovirus exposure and HLA in healthy donors. Researchers ran the PCR with 60 Vbeta and 13 Jbeta primers. Sequencing was performed with immunoSEQ multiplex PCR; in TCRdb, only in-frame clones are kept and a portion is missing. The sample is made up of under 50,000 clones, and the top ten hold around 3.8% of it. The sequencing input was PBMCs. All receptors derive from a male donor in good health and CMV-seronegative.

This sequence joins TRBV5-1 and TRBJ2-3; tentatively, D is TRBD1 (5 bases). The germline V gene has CDR1 SGHRS and CDR2 YFSETQ. The V end lost 4 bases, the J end lost 5 bases, and 11 bases lay between the germline ends. This CDR3 has 13 amino acids. CDR3 sequence: CASSAGHRDTQYF. In DNA form, the CDR3 reads TGCGCCAGCAGCGCAGGACACCGAGATACGCAGTATTTT.

V and J are TRBV10-3 and TRBJ2-3; 8 bases map to TRBD2. This CDR3 has 16 amino acids. Germline V CDR1 and CDR2: ENHRY, SYGVKD. Trimming removed 3 bases from V and 0 bases from J; junction bases left unmatched: 5. CDR3 in amino acids: CAISDPGRDSTDTQYF. The CDR3 bases are TGTGCCATCAGTGACCCCGGGAGGGATAGCACAGATACGCAGTATTTT.

The CDR3 nucleotides are TGCGCCAGCAGCGTGGACAGCTCCACAGATACGCAGTATTTT. Its protein is CASSVDSSTDTQYF. V is TRBV5-1 and J is TRBJ2-3; possibly TRBD1 for D (6 bases). Trimming cost V 4 bases and J 2 bases, with 11 bases left between them. This CDR3 has 14 residues. Germline CDR1 and CDR2: SGHRS and YFSETQ.

V gene TRBV6-1 combines with J gene TRBJ1-5; D is unresolved. The CDR3 contains 14 residues. Germline values: CDR1 MNHNS, CDR2 SASEGT. Trimming left V 6 bases short and J 2 bases short, with 11 bases between. This CDR3 reads CASREYTGNQPQHF. The DNA for the CDR3 is TGTGCCAGCAGGGAATATACGGGCAATCAGCCCCAGCATTTT.

This chain uses TRBV27 with TRBJ2-7, with 8 bases aligning to TRBD2. There are 15 residues in the CDR3. Germline values: CDR1 MNHEY, CDR2 SMNVEV (reference sequence). Germline trimming cut 3 bases from V and 0 bases from J; bases unmatched to any gene: 4. CDR3 DNA sequence: TGTGCCAGCAGTTTTTCGGGGGGGAGCTCCTACGAGCAGTACTTC. Protein sequence: CASSFSGGSSYEQYF.

This chain uses TRBV7-9 with TRBJ2-5, with D possibly being TRBD2 (5 bases). Trimming shortened V by 5 bases and J by 1 base, and 17 bases separated the two germline ends. This CDR3 is built from 16 residues. CDR1 is SEHNR, CDR2 FQNEAQ, per germline (reference sequence). CDR3: CASSPPGERTQETQYF. Here the CDR3 DNA reads TGTGCCAGCAGCCCACCCGGGGAGCGGACCCAAGAGACCCAGTACTTC. The full variable domain, completed using reference TRBV7-9 and TRBJ2-5, is DTGVSQNPRHKITKRGQNVTFRCDPISEHNRLYWYRQTLGQGPEFLTYFQNEAQLEKSRLLSDRFSAERPKGSFSTLEIQRTEQGDSAMYLCASSPPGERTQETQYFGPGTRLLVL.

This chain connects TRBV6-5 to TRBJ1-2, with D possibly matching TRBD1 (6 bases). This CDR3 has 12 amino acids. The V gene lost 7 bases and the J gene lost 8 bases, with 14 bases spanning the gap. Germline CDR1 MNHEY, CDR2 SVGAGI. In nucleotides, the CDR3 is TGTGCCAGCAAATACAGGGTAGGCGGCTACACCTTC. It yields the protein CASKYRVGGYTF.

The chain uses TRBV7-9 and TRBJ2-7, with a possible D match to TRBD1 (6 bases). There are 14 residues in the CDR3. V lost 6 bases and J lost 4, with 16 bases in between. From germline, CDR1 is SEHNR and CDR2 FQNEAQ (reference sequence). In DNA form, the CDR3 reads TGTGCCAGCAGTCCACAGGGTTTTCAGTACGAGCAGTACTTC. This sequence encodes CASSPQGFQYEQYF.

The chain is built from TRBV4-2 and TRBJ2-1, with D uncertain. Germline V CDR1 and CDR2: LGHNA, YNFKEQ. Trimming took 1 base from V and 8 from J, leaving 9 bases between them. CDR3 size: 13 residues. Here the CDR3 reads CASSQGRSDEQFF. The CDR3 coding sequence is TGTGCCAGCAGCCAAGGTCGAAGCGATGAGCAGTTCTTC.

The chain joins TRBV7-9 to TRBJ2-7, with 11 bases aligning to TRBD1. V lost 1 base to trimming and J lost 5 bases; unmatched junction nucleotides: 4. The CDR3 sequence is 15 residues long. Germline CDR1 SEHNR, CDR2 FQNEAQ (reference sequence). The CDR3 DNA is TGTGCCAGCAGCTTAGGCCCGGGACAGGGGGACGAGCAGTACTTC. It yields the protein CASSLGPGQGDEQYF.

The chain recombines TRBV6-5 with TRBJ2-1; TRBD1 matches at 10 bases. CDR1 is MNHEY, CDR2 SVGAGI, per germline. The ends lost 10 bases at V and 9 bases at J; junction bases unmatched: 15. This CDR3 spans 15 amino acids. The CDR3 DNA is TGTGCCACCAAGGGACAGGGGCAGACAATAGGTGAGCAGTTCTTC. Translating gives CATKGQGQTIGEQFF.

The chain links TRBV27 to TRBJ1-1; no firm D call. Germline V gene sequence: CDR1 MNHEY, CDR2 SMNVEV (reference sequence). CDR3 size: 13 residues. Trimming took 3 bases from V and 4 from J, leaving 9 bases between them. DNA of the CDR3: TGTGCCAGCAGTTTTGGGCACCTCACTGAAGCTTTCTTT. It codes for CASSFGHLTEAFF.

V is TRBV6-5 and J is TRBJ1-3; possibly TRBD1 for D (6 bases). The CDR3 runs 15 residues. Trimming removed 6 bases at V and 4 bases at J, with 16 bases between. Germline V gene sequence: CDR1 MNHEY, CDR2 SVGAGI. The CDR3 here is CASSPDRSPGNTIYF. As DNA, the CDR3 is TGTGCCAGCAGCCCCGACAGGTCTCCGGGAAACACCATATATTTT.

The chain couples TRBV7-6 to TRBJ2-2, with D uncertain. The CDR3 is 12 residues long. V gave up 5 bases and J gave up 3 bases, with 4 bases separating them. Germline loops: CDR1 SGHVS, CDR2 FNYEAQ. The CDR3 DNA reads TGTGCCAGCAGCCCCTACACCGGGGAGCTGTTTTTT. Residues: CASSPYTGELFF.

The gene calls are TRBV4-1 and TRBJ1-2; no clear D. The CDR3 covers 16 residues. Germline V CDR1 and CDR2: MGHRA, YSYEKL. V dropped 4 bases and J dropped 4 bases, with 19 bases sitting between them. The CDR3 DNA reads as TGCGCCAGCAGCCTGGCCATGGCCCGGGAGGGCTATGGCTACACCTTC. Translated: CASSLAMAREGYGYTF.

This rearrangement joins TRBV7-9 to TRBJ1-2, with D perhaps TRBD1 (5 bases). Germline V lookup: CDR1 SEHNR, CDR2 FQNEAQ (reference sequence). V lost 5 bases and J 4 bases, leaving 17 bases between the germline ends. The CDR3 is 15 residues long. CDR3 DNA: TGTGCCAGCAGCACCTCGGACACCCCTGGCTATGGCTACACCTTC. This gives the protein CASSTSDTPGYGYTF.

J is TRBJ1-4 and V is TRBV19; 10 nucleotides line up with TRBD1. The V gene's germline CDR1 is LNHDA and CDR2 SQIVND (reference sequence). The CDR3 covers 17 residues. V lost 1 base, J lost 8 bases, and 10 bases stayed unmatched. Here the CDR3 DNA reads TGTGCCAGTAGTATAGGATTACGGACAGGGGGAAGGGAAAAACTGTTTTTT. Protein: CASSIGLRTGGREKLFF.

J is TRBJ1-6 and V is TRBV7-9, with 8 positions matching TRBD1. Per germline, CDR1 SEHNR and CDR2 FQNEAQ (reference sequence). Losses at the gene ends were 3 bases for V and 7 bases for J; bases not matched to a gene: 2. The CDR3 is made up of 14 amino acids. CDR3 residues: CASSFRDRNSPLHF. The CDR3 DNA sequence: TGTGCCAGCAGCTTCCGGGACAGGAATTCACCCCTCCACTTT. Looking up the rest from reference TRBV7-9 and TRBJ1-6 gives the full variable domain: DTGVSQNPRHKITKRGQNVTFRCDPISEHNRLYWYRQTLGQGPEFLTYFQNEAQLEKSRLLSDRFSAERPKGSFSTLEIQRTEQGDSAMYLCASSFRDRNSPLHFGNGTRLTVT.

This chain's CDR3 is CASSPAGVNTGELFF. DNA of the CDR3: TGTGCCAGCAGCCCAGCAGGGGTTAACACCGGGGAGCTGTTTTTT. This rearrangement joins TRBV28 to TRBJ2-2, with a possible D match to TRBD1 (6 bases). The ends were cut back, 6 bases at V and 2 bases at J, with 13 bases in the middle. Looked up from germline, CDR1 is MDHEN and CDR2 is SYDVKM. There are 15 residues in the CDR3.

The V call is TRBV4-1, the J call TRBJ2-1, with D perhaps TRBD2 (6 bases). The CDR3 loop spans 15 amino acids. Trimming stripped 4 bases from V and 0 bases from J, with 10 bases between. Germline loops: CDR1 MGHRA, CDR2 YSYEKL. The CDR3 region is CASSPDYRSYNEQFF. In DNA, the CDR3 is TGCGCCAGCAGCCCGGACTACCGCTCCTACAATGAGCAGTTCTTC.